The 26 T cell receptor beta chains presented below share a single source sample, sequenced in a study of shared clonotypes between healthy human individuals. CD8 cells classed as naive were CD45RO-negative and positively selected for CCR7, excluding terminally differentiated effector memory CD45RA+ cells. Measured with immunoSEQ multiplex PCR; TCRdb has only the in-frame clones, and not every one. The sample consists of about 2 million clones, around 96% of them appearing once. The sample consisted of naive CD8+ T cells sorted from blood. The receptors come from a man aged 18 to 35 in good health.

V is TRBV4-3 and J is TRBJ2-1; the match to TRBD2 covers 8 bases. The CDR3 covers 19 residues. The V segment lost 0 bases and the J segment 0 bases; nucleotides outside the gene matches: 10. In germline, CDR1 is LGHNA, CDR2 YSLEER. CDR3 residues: CASSQEIPGGLGSYNEQFF. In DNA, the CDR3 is TGCGCCAGCAGCCAAGAGATCCCGGGGGGACTAGGCTCCTACAATGAGCAGTTCTTC.

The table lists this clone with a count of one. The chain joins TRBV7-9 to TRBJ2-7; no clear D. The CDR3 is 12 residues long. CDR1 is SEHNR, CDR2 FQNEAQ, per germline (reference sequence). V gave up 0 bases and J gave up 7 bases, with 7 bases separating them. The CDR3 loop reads CASSLAVEEQYF. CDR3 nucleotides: TGTGCCAGCAGCTTAGCTGTAGAAGAGCAGTACTTC. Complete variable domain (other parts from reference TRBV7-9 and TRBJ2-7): DTGVSQNPRHKITKRGQNVTFRCDPISEHNRLYWYRQTLGQGPEFLTYFQNEAQLEKSRLLSDRFSAERPKGSFSTLEIQRTEQGDSAMYLCASSLAVEEQYFGPGTRLTVT.

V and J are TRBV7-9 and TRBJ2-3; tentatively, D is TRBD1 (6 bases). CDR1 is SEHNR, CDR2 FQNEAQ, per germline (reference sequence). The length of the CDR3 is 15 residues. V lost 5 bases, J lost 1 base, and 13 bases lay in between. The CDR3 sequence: CASSQKAGGTDTQYF. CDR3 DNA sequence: TGTGCCAGCAGCCAGAAGGCAGGGGGCACAGATACGCAGTATTTT.

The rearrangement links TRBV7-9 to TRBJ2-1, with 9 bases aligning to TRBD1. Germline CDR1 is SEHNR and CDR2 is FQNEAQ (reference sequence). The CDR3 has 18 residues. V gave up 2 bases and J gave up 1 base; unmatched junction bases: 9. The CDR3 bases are TGTGCCAGCAGCTTAAGCCTCACAGGGGGCAAGTCCTACAATGAGCAGTTCTTC. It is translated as CASSLSLTGGKSYNEQFF. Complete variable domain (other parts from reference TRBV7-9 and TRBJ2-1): DTGVSQNPRHKITKRGQNVTFRCDPISEHNRLYWYRQTLGQGPEFLTYFQNEAQLEKSRLLSDRFSAERPKGSFSTLEIQRTEQGDSAMYLCASSLSLTGGKSYNEQFFGPGTRLTVL.

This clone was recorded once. The CDR3 coding sequence is TGTGCCAGCAGCTCTGCGATACAAACAGATACGCAGTATTTT. It specifies CASSSAIQTDTQYF. This rearrangement joins TRBV7-8 to TRBJ2-3; D is undetermined. The CDR3 contains 14 residues. Germline V gene lookup returns CDR1 SGHVS and CDR2 FQNEAQ. Trimming stripped 4 bases from V and 3 bases from J, with 11 bases between. Supplemented by reference TRBV7-8 and TRBJ2-3, the full variable domain reads GAGVSQSPRYKVAKRGQDVALRCDPISGHVSLFWYQQALGQGPEFLTYFQNEAQLDKSGLPSDRFFAERPEGSVSTLKIQRTQQEDSAVYLCASSSAIQTDTQYFGPGTRLTVL.

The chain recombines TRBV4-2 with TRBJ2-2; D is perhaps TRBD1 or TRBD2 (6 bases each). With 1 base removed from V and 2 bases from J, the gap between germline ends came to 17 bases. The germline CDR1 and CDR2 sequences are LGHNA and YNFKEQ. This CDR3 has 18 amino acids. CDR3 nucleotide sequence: TGTGCCAGCAGCCAAGGAGAGCTTCGGGGGCTTAACACCGGGGAGCTGTTTTTT. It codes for CASSQGELRGLNTGELFF.

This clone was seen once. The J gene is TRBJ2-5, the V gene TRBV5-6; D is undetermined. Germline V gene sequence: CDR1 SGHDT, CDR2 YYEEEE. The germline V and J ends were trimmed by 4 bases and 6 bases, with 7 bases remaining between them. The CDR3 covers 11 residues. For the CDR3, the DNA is TGTGCCAGCAGCCAGTCCCAGACCCAGTACTTC. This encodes CASSQSQTQYF.

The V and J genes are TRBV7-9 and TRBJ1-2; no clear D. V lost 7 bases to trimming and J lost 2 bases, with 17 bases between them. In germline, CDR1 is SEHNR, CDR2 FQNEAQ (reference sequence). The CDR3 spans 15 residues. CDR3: CASMAPSRLNYGYTF. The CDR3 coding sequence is TGTGCCAGCATGGCCCCAAGTAGACTAAACTATGGCTACACCTTC.

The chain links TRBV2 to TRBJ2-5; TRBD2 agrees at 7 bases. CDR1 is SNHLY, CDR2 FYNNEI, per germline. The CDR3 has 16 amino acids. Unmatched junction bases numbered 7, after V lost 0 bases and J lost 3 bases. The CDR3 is CASSEARLAPKETQYF. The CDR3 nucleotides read TGTGCCAGCAGTGAAGCCCGACTAGCACCTAAAGAGACCCAGTACTTC.

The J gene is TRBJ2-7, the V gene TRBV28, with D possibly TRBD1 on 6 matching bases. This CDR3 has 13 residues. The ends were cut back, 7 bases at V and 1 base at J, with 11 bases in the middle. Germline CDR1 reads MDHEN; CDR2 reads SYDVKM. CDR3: CASTIGQSYEQYF. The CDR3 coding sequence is TGTGCCAGCACTATCGGACAGTCCTACGAGCAGTACTTC.

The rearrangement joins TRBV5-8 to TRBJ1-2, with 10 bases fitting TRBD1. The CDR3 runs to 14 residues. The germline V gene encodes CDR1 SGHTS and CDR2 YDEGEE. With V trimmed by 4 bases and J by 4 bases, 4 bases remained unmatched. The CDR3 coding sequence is TGTGCCAGCAGCCCGGGACAGGGGCCCTATGGCTACACCTTC. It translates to CASSPGQGPYGYTF.

The CDR3, as DNA: TGCGCCAGCAGCCTAACCGGGGGGAACACCGGGGAGCTGTTTTTT. Protein product: CASSLTGGNTGELFF. V usage is TRBV4-1 and J usage is TRBJ2-2, with a tentative D call TRBD2 (6 bases). Germline V gene data show CDR1 as MGHRA and CDR2 as YSYEKL. The CDR3 has 15 residues. Trimming took off 4 bases at V and 1 base at J, with 10 bases between the two ends.

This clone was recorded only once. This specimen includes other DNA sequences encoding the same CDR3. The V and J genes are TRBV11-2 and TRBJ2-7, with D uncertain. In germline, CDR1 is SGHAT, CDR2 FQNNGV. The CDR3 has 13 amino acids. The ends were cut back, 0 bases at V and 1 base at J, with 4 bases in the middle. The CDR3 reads CASSLDASYEQYF. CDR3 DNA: TGTGCCAGCAGCTTAGATGCATCCTACGAGCAGTACTTC. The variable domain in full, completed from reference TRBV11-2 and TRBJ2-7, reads EAGVAQSPRYKIIEKRQSVAFWCNPISGHATLYWYQQILGQGPKLLIQFQNNGVVDDSQLPKDRFSAERLKGVDSTLKIQPAKLEDSAVYLCASSLDASYEQYFGPGTRLTVT.

CDR3 in amino acids: CASTLGQFEQYF. CDR3 in DNA: TGTGCCAGCACCCTAGGACAGTTTGAGCAGTACTTC. The chain uses TRBV6-5 and TRBJ2-7, with D perhaps matching TRBD1 (6 bases). This CDR3 has 12 amino acids. Germline-derived CDR1 and CDR2 are MNHEY and SVGAGI. Trimming cost V 7 bases and J 7 bases, with 14 bases left between them.

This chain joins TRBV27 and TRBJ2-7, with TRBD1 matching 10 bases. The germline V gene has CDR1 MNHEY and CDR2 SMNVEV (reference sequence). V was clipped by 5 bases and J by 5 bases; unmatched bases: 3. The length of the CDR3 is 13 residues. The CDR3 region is CASSAGQGNEQYF. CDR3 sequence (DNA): TGTGCCAGCAGTGCGGGACAGGGGAACGAGCAGTACTTC.

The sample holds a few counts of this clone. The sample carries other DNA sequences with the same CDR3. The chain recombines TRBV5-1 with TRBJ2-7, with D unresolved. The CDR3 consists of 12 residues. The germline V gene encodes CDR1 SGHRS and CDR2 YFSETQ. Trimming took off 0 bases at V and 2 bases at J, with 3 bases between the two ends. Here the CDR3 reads CASSLGAYEQYF. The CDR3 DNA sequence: TGCGCCAGCAGCTTGGGGGCCTACGAGCAGTACTTC.

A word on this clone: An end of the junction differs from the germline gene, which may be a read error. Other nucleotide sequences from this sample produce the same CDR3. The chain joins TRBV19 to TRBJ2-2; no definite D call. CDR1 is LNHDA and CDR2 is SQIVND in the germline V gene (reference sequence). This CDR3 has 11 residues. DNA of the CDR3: TGTGCCAGTAGCATAGCCGGGGAGCTGTTTTTT. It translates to CASSIAGELFF. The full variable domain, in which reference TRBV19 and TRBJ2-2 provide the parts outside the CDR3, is DGGITQSPKYLFRKEGQNVTLSCEQNLNHDAMYWYRQDPGQGLRLIYYSQIVNDFQKGDIAEGYSVSREKKESFPLTVTSAQKNPTAFYLCASSIAGELFFGEGSRLTVL.

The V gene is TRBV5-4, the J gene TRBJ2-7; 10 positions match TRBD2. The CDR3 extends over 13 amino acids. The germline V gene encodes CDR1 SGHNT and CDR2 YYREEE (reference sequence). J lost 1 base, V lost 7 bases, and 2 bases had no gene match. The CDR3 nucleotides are TGTGCCAGCTGGACTAGCGGATCCTACGAGCAGTACTTC. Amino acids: CASWTSGSYEQYF.

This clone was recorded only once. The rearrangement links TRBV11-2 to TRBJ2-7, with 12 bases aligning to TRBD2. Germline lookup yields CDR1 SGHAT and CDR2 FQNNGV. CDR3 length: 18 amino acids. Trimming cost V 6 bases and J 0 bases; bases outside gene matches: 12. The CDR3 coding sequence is TGTGCCAGCAGGAGGGTGGCTAGCGGGAGGGGCCCCTCCTACGAGCAGTACTTC. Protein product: CASRRVASGRGPSYEQYF.

The CDR3 protein is CASSYGRGSGGELFF. The CDR3 region has the DNA TGTGCCAGCAGTTACGGCAGGGGGTCGGGCGGGGAGCTGTTTTTT. V gene TRBV6-6 combines with J gene TRBJ2-2; 7 positions agree with TRBD1. The V segment lost 2 bases and the J segment 7 bases; nucleotides outside the gene matches: 7. CDR1 is MNHNY and CDR2 is SVGAGI in the germline V gene (reference sequence). The CDR3 has 15 residues.

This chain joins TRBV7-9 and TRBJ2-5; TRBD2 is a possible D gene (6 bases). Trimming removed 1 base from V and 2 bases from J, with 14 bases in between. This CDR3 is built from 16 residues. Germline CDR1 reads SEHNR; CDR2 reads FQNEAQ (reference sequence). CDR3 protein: CASSLVYGRGQETQYF. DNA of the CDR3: TGTGCCAGCAGCTTAGTATACGGGCGGGGTCAAGAGACCCAGTACTTC.

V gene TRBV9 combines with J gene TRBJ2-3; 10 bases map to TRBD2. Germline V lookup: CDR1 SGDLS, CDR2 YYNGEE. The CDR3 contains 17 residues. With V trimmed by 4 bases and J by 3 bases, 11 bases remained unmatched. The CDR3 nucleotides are TGTGCCAGCAGCTCTCGGACTAGCGGAACTAAGACAGATACGCAGTATTTT. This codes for CASSSRTSGTKTDTQYF.

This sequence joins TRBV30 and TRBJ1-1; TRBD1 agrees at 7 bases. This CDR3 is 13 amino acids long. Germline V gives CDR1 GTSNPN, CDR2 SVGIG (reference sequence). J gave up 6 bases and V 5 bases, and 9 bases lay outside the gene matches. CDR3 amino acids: CAWGDTGAAEAFF. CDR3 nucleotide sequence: TGTGCCTGGGGGGACACAGGGGCCGCTGAAGCTTTCTTT.

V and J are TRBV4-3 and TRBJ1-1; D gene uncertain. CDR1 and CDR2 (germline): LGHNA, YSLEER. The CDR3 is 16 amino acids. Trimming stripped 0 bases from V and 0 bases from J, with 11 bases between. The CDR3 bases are TGCGCCAGCAGCCAAGATCGGGCGGCTCTGAACACTGAAGCTTTCTTT. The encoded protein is CASSQDRAALNTEAFF.

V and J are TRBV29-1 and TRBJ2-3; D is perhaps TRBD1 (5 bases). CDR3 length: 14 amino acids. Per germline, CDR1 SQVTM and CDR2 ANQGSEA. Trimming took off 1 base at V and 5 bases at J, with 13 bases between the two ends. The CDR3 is CSVEGSGHRDTQYF. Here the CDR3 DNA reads TGCAGCGTTGAAGGTTCCGGACACCGAGATACGCAGTATTTT.

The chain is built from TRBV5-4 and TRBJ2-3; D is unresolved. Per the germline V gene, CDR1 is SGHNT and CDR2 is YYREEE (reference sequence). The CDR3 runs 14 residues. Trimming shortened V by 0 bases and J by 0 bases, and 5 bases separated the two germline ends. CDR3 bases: TGTGCCAGCAGCTTGGCCTCTAGCACAGATACGCAGTATTTT. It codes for CASSLASSTDTQYF.